This T cell receptor beta chain was sequenced for a study of CD8 T cells in ankylosing spondylitis. A single count supports this clonotype. A junction boundary mismatches the germline segment, possibly from a read error. TCRdb independently ran MiXCR on the 5' RACE reads; one entry per CDR3 protein. This repertoire shows tens of thousands of distinct CDR3 sequences, 6.5% to 9% found once; its top ten account for approximately 8.5%. CDR1 MDHEN and CDR2 SYDVKM come from the germline V gene. The CDR3 consists of 14 residues. Sequencing was performed on blood, either unsorted or a sorted T cell fraction (not recorded which). The sequence derives from a female donor with ankylosing spondylitis or in good health (not recorded which). The rearrangement uses TRBV28 and TRBJ1-4, with D uncertain. The CDR3 loop is CTSSPGRRREKLFF. The CDR3 bases are TGTACCAGCAGTCCGGGAAGACGGCGTGAAAAACTGTTTTTT.